The next 14 T cell receptor beta chains were all read from a single sample in a study of cytomegalovirus exposure and HLA in healthy donors. Libraries were prepared by immunoSEQ multiplex PCR; TCRdb keeps only in-frame clonotypes and omits some of them. The profile covers fewer than 130,000 clones, with 70% to 90% appearing a single time and 1.4% taken by the ten largest. The sample comprised PBMCs. These receptor sequences come from a woman in her twenties or thirties in good health and CMV-seropositive.

This clone appeared a single time. The chain couples TRBV20-1 to TRBJ2-5; 7 nucleotides match TRBD2. CDR3 length: 11 amino acids. Losses at the gene ends were 2 bases for V and 7 bases for J; bases not matched to a gene: 1. The germline V gene encodes CDR1 DFQATT and CDR2 SNEGSKA (reference sequence). The CDR3 nucleotides are TGCAGTGCTAGAAGGGAGGGGACCCAGTACTTC. Its protein product is CSARREGTQYF.

The V and J genes are TRBV9 and TRBJ2-2, with 8 bases identical to TRBD1. The CDR3 runs 16 residues. The germline V gene has CDR1 SGDLS and CDR2 YYNGEE. V gave up 5 bases and J gave up 1 base; unmatched junction bases: 7. The CDR3 nucleotides are TGTGCCAGCAGAGATTCCGGGACAGGGAACACCGGGGAGCTGTTTTTT. This encodes CASRDSGTGNTGELFF.

This chain links TRBV7-2 with TRBJ1-5; no definite D call. Germline CDR1 SGHTA, CDR2 FQGNSA. The CDR3 spans 12 residues. Trimming took 4 bases from V and 4 from J, leaving 5 bases between them. In DNA, the CDR3 is TGTGCCAGCAGCTCCCCAAATCAGCCCCAGCATTTT. Its translation: CASSSPNQPQHF.

The V gene is TRBV4-2, the J gene TRBJ2-3; 10 bases line up with TRBD2. This CDR3 has 16 amino acids. Trimming took 1 base from V and 4 from J; bases not matched to a gene: 5. In germline, CDR1 is LGHNA, CDR2 YNFKEQ. CDR3 bases: TGTGCCAGCAGCCAAGGAACTAGCGGGAACGCAGATACGCAGTATTTT. Translated: CASSQGTSGNADTQYF.

Regarding this clone: Other DNA variants within this sample encode the same CDR3. The chain recombines TRBV4-2 with TRBJ1-5; D is unclear. Trimming stripped 0 bases from V and 0 bases from J, with 6 bases between. This CDR3 region has 15 residues. The germline V gene encodes CDR1 LGHNA and CDR2 YNFKEQ. In DNA form, the CDR3 reads TGTGCCAGCAGCCAAGATCTGGCTAGCAATCAGCCCCAGCATTTT. It codes for CASSQDLASNQPQHF.

The V gene is TRBV12-2, the J gene TRBJ2-1; TRBD2 is the table's D call, not checked against the DNA. TRBV12-2 is a pseudogene segment. CDR3 length: 23 amino acids. CDR3 nucleotides: TGTGCAAGTCGCTCCCCCTCCCTCCGGGGTGTAGCGGGAGATGGGTTTTTCTACAATGAGCAGTTCTTC. Amino acid sequence: CASRSPSLRGVAGDGFFYNEQFF.

V is TRBV4-2 and J is TRBJ1-5; D might be TRBD1 (6 bases). CDR1 is LGHNA, CDR2 YNFKEQ, per germline. The CDR3 spans 23 residues. V lost 0 bases and J 8 bases, leaving 38 bases between the germline ends. This CDR3 is CASSQDPGQQGTGLGYTREPQHF. In DNA form, the CDR3 reads TGTGCCAGCAGCCAAGATCCCGGCCAACAGGGAACTGGGCTGGGTTATACCAGGGAGCCCCAGCATTTT.

This clone was recorded only once. The chain links TRBV28 to TRBJ2-7; weak D call: TRBD2 (6 bases). The V gene's germline CDR1 is MDHEN and CDR2 SYDVKM. This CDR3 spans 14 amino acids. The V gene lost 6 bases and the J gene lost 4 bases, with 16 bases spanning the gap. CDR3 in amino acids: CASRGRDFTYEQYF. The CDR3 DNA reads TGTGCCAGCAGGGGCCGGGACTTCACGTACGAGCAGTACTTC.

V and J are TRBV15 and TRBJ2-1; 7 bases align to TRBD1. Trimming removed 3 bases from V and 5 bases from J; junction bases left unmatched: 4. The CDR3 extends over 14 amino acids. The germline gives CDR1 LNHNV, CDR2 YYDKDF (reference sequence). Written as DNA, the CDR3 is TGTGCCACCAGCAGGCAGGGGGTACACAATGAGCAGTTCTTC. Translation: CATSRQGVHNEQFF.

This clone was found a few times. This chain links TRBV5-4 with TRBJ2-1; possible D gene TRBD2, 6 bases. The germline V and J ends were trimmed by 3 bases and 9 bases, with 19 bases remaining between them. Germline assignment: CDR1 SGHNT and CDR2 YYREEE (reference sequence). The CDR3 has 15 residues. The CDR3 DNA sequence: TGTGCCAGCAGCTCCTCAGGTGGGAGGAGGATTGAGCAGTTCTTC. The encoded protein is CASSSSGGRRIEQFF. Based on the CDR3 plus reference TRBV5-4 and TRBJ2-1, the full variable domain is ETGVTQSPTHLIKTRGQQVTLRCSSQSGHNTVSWYQQALGQGPQFIFQYYREEENGRGNFPPRFSGLQFPNYSSELNVNALELDDSALYLCASSSSGGRRIEQFFGPGTRLTVL.

V usage is TRBV4-3 and J usage is TRBJ1-1; no firm D call. This CDR3 comprises 14 residues. Between the trimmed V and J ends, which lost 1 base and 0 bases, there was a span of 6 bases. Germline CDR1 and CDR2: LGHNA and YSLEER. This chain's CDR3 is CASSQGVVNTEAFF. In DNA form, the CDR3 reads TGCGCCAGCAGCCAAGGAGTCGTGAACACTGAAGCTTTCTTT.

V is TRBV6-6 and J is TRBJ1-2; no definite D call. This CDR3 contains 15 residues. Germline-derived CDR1 and CDR2 are MNHNY and SVGAGI (reference sequence). V shed 2 bases and J shed 4 bases, with 14 bases lying between them. The CDR3 DNA reads TGTGCCAGCAGTTACACAAACAGCCCCGTCTATGGCTACACCTTC. Translating it yields CASSYTNSPVYGYTF.

The V call is TRBV4-1, the J call TRBJ2-3; tentatively, D is TRBD2 (6 bases). V shed 0 bases and J shed 0 bases, with 22 bases lying between them. This CDR3 contains 20 residues. Germline CDR1 MGHRA, CDR2 YSYEKL. This CDR3 reads CASSQDPPSLRGTSTDTQYF. CDR3 bases: TGCGCCAGCAGCCAAGATCCTCCGTCCCTGAGAGGGACTAGCACAGATACGCAGTATTTT.

The chain's CDR3 is CASKGTSGAPYEQYF. CDR3 DNA: TGTGCCTCTAAGGGGACTAGCGGGGCTCCCTACGAGCAGTACTTC. The rearrangement joins TRBV7-9 to TRBJ2-7, with TRBD2 matching 13 bases. Trimming took 11 bases from V and 2 from J; bases not matched to a gene: 9. The CDR3 extends over 15 amino acids. From germline, CDR1 is SEHNR and CDR2 FQNEAQ (reference sequence).